Sequencing of this T cell receptor beta chain was carried out in a study of T cells after yellow fever vaccination. Study results and caveats: Peaking on day 5 versus 15, the secondary response was faster but weaker. Any FACS-sorted repertoire could hold abundant clonotypes that contaminate it from the bulk population. Detected again after the booster were most primary-vaccination clones, at 95% to 96% CD4 and about 90% CD8.

A process of 5'RACE template switching, which added a universal primer site and UMIs, was used to make TCR cDNA. TCRdb re-derived calls from the 5' RACE reads in MiXCR, one entry per CDR3 protein. Altogether 320,000 or so distinct CDR3 sequences are present, 7% to 9% being singletons, with the ten largest covering roughly 15%. Comment on this clonotype: Its antigen is currently unknown.

Deletions cut 0 bases from V and 8 bases from J, with 10 bases between. There are 14 residues in the CDR3. The germline V gene has CDR1 MGHRA and CDR2 YSYEKL. V gene TRBV4-1 combines with J gene TRBJ2-2; the D is unclear. This TCR came from a man younger than 35 who received the YFV17D yellow fever vaccine. The sample here was PBMCs, taken roughly 46 days after the first yellow fever vaccination. CDR3 residues: CASSQEAVPGELFF. The CDR3 coding sequence is TGCGCCAGCAGCCAAGAGGCAGTACCGGGGGAGCTGTTTTTT.